Listed here are 15 T cell receptor beta chains from one sample, sequenced in a study of blood T cell repertoires in COVID-19. Profiled with immunoSEQ multiplex PCR; TCRdb holds only in-frame clones, not every one. Of approximately 240,000 clones detected, roughly nine tenths appear once; the ten largest clones hold about 6%. The specimen was PBMCs or T cells enriched from blood (not recorded which). The receptors come from a woman aged 25 to 39 with acute COVID-19.

The V and J genes are TRBV15 and TRBJ2-7; D gene unclear. Germline CDR1 LNHNV, CDR2 YYDKDF (reference sequence). The V gene lost 0 bases and the J gene lost 7 bases, with 10 bases spanning the gap. The CDR3 is 13 residues long. CDR3 in amino acids: CATSRDPPREQYF. DNA for the CDR3: TGTGCCACCAGCAGAGACCCCCCGAGGGAGCAGTACTTC. Drawing the rest from reference TRBV15 and TRBJ2-7, the complete variable domain is DAMVIQNPRYQVTQFGKPVTLSCSQTLNHNVMYWYQQKSSQAPKLLFHYYDKDFNNEADTPDNFQSRRPNTSFCFLDIRSPGLGDTAMYLCATSRDPPREQYFGPGTRLTVT.

This chain links TRBV7-2 with TRBJ2-7; D might be TRBD2 (6 bases). The germline V and J ends were trimmed by 1 base and 3 bases, with 22 bases remaining between them. CDR1 is SGHTA, CDR2 FQGNSA, per germline. The CDR3 length is 18 residues. CDR3 bases: TGTGCCAGCAGCTTAGTTCTCAGCGGGCGTTCCTCACACTACGAGCAGTACTTC. Encoded protein: CASSLVLSGRSSHYEQYF.

This sequence joins TRBV9 and TRBJ1-1; maybe TRBD1 (5 bases). The V and J ends lost 4 bases and 0 bases respectively, with 13 bases between them. Germline CDR1 and CDR2: SGDLS and YYNGEE. The CDR3 is made up of 15 amino acids. CDR3 DNA sequence: TGTGCCAGCAGCCCAAGGGGCAGAATGAACACTGAAGCTTTCTTT. Protein: CASSPRGRMNTEAFF.

V gene TRBV27 combines with J gene TRBJ1-1; a weak D match, TRBD1 (5 bases). Germline V lookup: CDR1 MNHEY, CDR2 SMNVEV (reference sequence). This CDR3 has 14 residues. V shed 2 bases and J shed 5 bases, with 12 bases lying between them. The CDR3 reads CASSLAGEWTEAFF. The CDR3 DNA sequence: TGTGCCAGCAGTTTAGCGGGGGAATGGACTGAAGCTTTCTTT.

The chain employs TRBV2 and TRBJ1-4; TRBD1 is a possible D gene (5 bases). The CDR3 spans 14 residues. CDR1 is SNHLY and CDR2 is FYNNEI in the germline V gene. V was cut by 4 bases and J by 7 bases, with 13 bases left in between. CDR3 sequence: CASSVWGRFEKLFF. The CDR3 DNA follows: TGTGCCAGCAGTGTTTGGGGCAGGTTTGAAAAACTGTTTTTT.

This rearrangement joins TRBV5-1 to TRBJ2-7; D call uncertain. The germline V and J ends were trimmed by 0 bases and 0 bases, with 7 bases remaining between them. The CDR3 runs 14 residues. CDR1 and CDR2 (germline): SGHRS, YFSETQ. Here the CDR3 reads CASSLVPGSYEQYF. The DNA for the CDR3 is TGCGCCAGCAGCTTGGTTCCAGGCTCCTACGAGCAGTACTTC.

This clone was found once. The chain has TRBV6-5 and TRBJ2-7; D might be TRBD1 (6 bases). Germline V gene data show CDR1 as MNHEY and CDR2 as SVGAGI. This CDR3 comprises 14 residues. The ends were cut back, 7 bases at V and 0 bases at J, with 13 bases in the middle. The CDR3 reads CASTRPGDSYEQYF. Here the CDR3 DNA reads TGTGCCAGCACCCGTCCAGGGGACTCCTACGAGCAGTACTTC.

This clone was counted between two and nine times. V usage is TRBV4-2 and J usage is TRBJ2-7, with 7 bases matching TRBD2. Germline trimming cut 1 base from V and 4 bases from J; bases unmatched to any gene: 7. Germline loops: CDR1 LGHNA, CDR2 YNFKEQ. This CDR3 has 15 residues. CDR3 DNA: TGTGCCAGCAGCCAAGCCCGGGGGGTAAGTTACGAGCAGTACTTC. This encodes CASSQARGVSYEQYF.

The chain couples TRBV28 to TRBJ2-1, with 11 bases matching TRBD1. This CDR3 comprises 16 residues. V lost 7 bases, J lost 8 bases, and 13 bases stayed unmatched. Per the germline V gene, CDR1 is MDHEN and CDR2 is SYDVKM. Here the CDR3 DNA reads TGTGCCAGCAACCAAGGCGGACAGGGGGCGTATGATGAGCAGTTCTTC. It is translated as CASNQGGQGAYDEQFF.

This clone was observed a handful of times. The chain uses TRBV11-2 and TRBJ2-1; TRBD2 matches 7 bases. The ends lost 5 bases at V and 0 bases at J; junction bases unmatched: 7. CDR1 and CDR2 from the germline V gene are SGHAT and FQNNGV. The CDR3 has 16 residues. The CDR3 nucleotides read TGTGCCAGCAGCGGACTGGGGGGGAGCTCCTACAATGAGCAGTTCTTC. Protein: CASSGLGGSSYNEQFF. The variable domain in full, completed from reference TRBV11-2 and TRBJ2-1, reads EAGVAQSPRYKIIEKRQSVAFWCNPISGHATLYWYQQILGQGPKLLIQFQNNGVVDDSQLPKDRFSAERLKGVDSTLKIQPAKLEDSAVYLCASSGLGGSSYNEQFFGPGTRLTVL.

The chain carries TRBV9 and TRBJ1-1; 8 nucleotides align to TRBD1. There are 14 residues in the CDR3. V shed 1 base, J shed 5 bases, and the junction held 4 bases outside the gene matches. The germline V gene encodes CDR1 SGDLS and CDR2 YYNGEE. This chain's CDR3 is CASSVQGAGTEAFF. CDR3 sequence (DNA): TGTGCCAGCAGCGTACAGGGGGCGGGAACTGAAGCTTTCTTT.

This chain links TRBV5-6 with TRBJ1-3, with D unclear. The CDR3 is 11 residues long. Germline CDR1 SGHDT, CDR2 YYEEEE. V was trimmed by 3 bases and J by 6 bases, leaving 4 bases between them. CDR3: CASSSVNTIYF. The CDR3 bases are TGTGCCAGCAGCTCGGTAAACACCATATATTTT.

J is TRBJ1-4 and V is TRBV23-1, with 9 bases identical to TRBD1. TRBV23-1 is classed as an ORF, of uncertain function. The CDR3 length is 15 residues. V was clipped by 11 bases and J by 6 bases; unmatched bases: 13. The CDR3 bases are TGCGCCGGTTCCGGATGGACAGGGGTGGATGAAAAACTGTTTTTT. This sequence encodes CAGSGWTGVDEKLFF.

The chain employs TRBV5-1 and TRBJ2-5; 7 nucleotides match TRBD1. CDR3 length equals 13 residues. J lost 4 bases, V lost 4 bases, and 4 bases had no gene match. CDR1 and CDR2 from the germline V gene are SGHRS and YFSETQ. The CDR3 loop reads CASSRDRRETQYF. The DNA of the CDR3 is TGCGCCAGCAGCCGGGACAGAAGAGAGACCCAGTACTTC. Complete variable domain (other parts from reference TRBV5-1 and TRBJ2-5): KAGVTQTPRYLIKTRGQQVTLSCSPISGHRSVSWYQQTPGQGLQFLFEYFSETQRNKGNFPGRFSGRQFSNSRSEMNVSTLELGDSALYLCASSRDRRETQYFGPGTRLLVL.

The chain couples TRBV6-2 or TRBV6-3 to TRBJ1-4, with 7 bases aligning to TRBD1. Trimming cost V 4 bases and J 4 bases; bases outside gene matches: 3. Germline CDR1 is MNHEY and CDR2 is SVGEGT. This CDR3 spans 14 amino acids. The CDR3 loop reads CASSFGTDNEKLFF. CDR3 sequence (DNA): TGTGCCAGCAGTTTCGGGACAGATAATGAAAAACTGTTTTTT.